This T cell receptor beta chain stems from a study of T cell responses to AZD1222 COVID-19 vaccine (dated by TCRdb to about 2021). For context, the study as a whole: AZD1222 recipients given second doses at about 4 weeks or at about 12 weeks were pooled, since spike-specific TCR depth and breadth were not found to differ between the two schedules. Trial participants were enrolled by age into 18-55, 56-69 and 70-plus year subgroups, with about 150, 27 and 61 TCR-sequenced participants respectively. TCR sequencing covered about 230 trial participants: around 210 given two doses of AZD1222 and 26 given two doses of MenACWY control vaccine. Overall study outcomes, separate from this receptor: Because no day 14 peak-response samples were available, repertoires were characterized only after the peak T cell response. A significant rise in spike-specific TCR breadth and depth was observed after two AZD1222 doses relative to day 0 and relative to MenACWY recipients. Epitopes outside the regions mutated in the B.1.351 and B.1.1.7 variants were reportedly recognized by nearly half of the unique spike-specific TCRs. In the small 56-69-year group, the increase in depth fell short of significance, most likely because of low power. The vaccine-associated CD4 TCRs covered the entire spike protein, and the dominant responses fell in regions 160-218 and 743-854. Conclusions about previously exposed vaccinees are limited, since just 5 or 6 AZD1222 recipients were seropositive for SARS-CoV-2 at baseline. Participants were mostly white British and included more females than males, and it was suggested by the authors that clonal diversity may have been underestimated.

From its cysteine to its phenylalanine, the CDR3 spans 16 amino acids. CDR3 DNA is the only sequence kept; it has 48 bases, read in frame from the first base. V is trimmed back by 7 bases and J by 5 bases, and the junction contains 11 bases that no gene match accounts for. Based on the germline V gene (reference sequence), the CDR1 and CDR2 sequences are LGHDT and YNNKEL. This specimen's time point label, per the study, means: baseline before first vaccination. Vaccinee samples came from UK trials COV001 and COV002, including a single-blind randomized controlled phase 2/3 trial of AZD1222 (ChAdOx1 nCoV-19) in healthy adults. For TCRbeta chain sequencing, PBMC samples from trial participants were taken at day 0 and at day 28 after the second dose. To note about this clone: The target of this receptor is not known. No qualities accompany the bases; no much larger clone lies one base away.

The CDR3 regions of human TCRbeta chains were analyzed by immunosequencing. Turning to the authors' computational methods: TCRs in the repertoires were matched against a reference library of SARS-CoV-2-specific TCRs that had been generated with the MIRA antigen-specificity platform. Breadth was defined as the fraction of unique TCRs that were SARS-CoV-2-associated. Depth was defined as the fraction of total T cells that were SARS-CoV-2-associated. Using the MIRA data, each spike-specific TCR was mapped to the spike region that the TCR reacts to and placed in a CD4 or CD8 class. Log10-transformed breadth and depth values were compared by one-way ANOVA with Sidak's multiple comparisons tests. TCRdb stores this immuneACCESS table with in-frame sequences only. Part of the clones is absent; in the studies checked, under half of the shortfall reflects unresolved V genes, and no reason is known for the rest. The V and J calls and the clone size are those of that table, but D and trimming were determined from the DNA. The sample table lists about 180,000 clones, roughly nine tenths of them with a count of one. Together, the top ten hold 1.5% to 2% of the sample.

This TCR derives from an adult in good health. This sequence uses TRBV3-1 (or the pseudogene TRBV3-2) and TRBJ1-1; a stretch of 12 junction bases matches TRBD1. Sequenced here: peripheral blood, sampled on day 0 of AZD1222 vaccination. In nucleotides, the sequence is TGTGCCAGCAACCGGGACAGGGGGCTTGGGGGGACTGAAGCTTTCTTT. This sequence encodes CASNRDRGLGGTEAFF.